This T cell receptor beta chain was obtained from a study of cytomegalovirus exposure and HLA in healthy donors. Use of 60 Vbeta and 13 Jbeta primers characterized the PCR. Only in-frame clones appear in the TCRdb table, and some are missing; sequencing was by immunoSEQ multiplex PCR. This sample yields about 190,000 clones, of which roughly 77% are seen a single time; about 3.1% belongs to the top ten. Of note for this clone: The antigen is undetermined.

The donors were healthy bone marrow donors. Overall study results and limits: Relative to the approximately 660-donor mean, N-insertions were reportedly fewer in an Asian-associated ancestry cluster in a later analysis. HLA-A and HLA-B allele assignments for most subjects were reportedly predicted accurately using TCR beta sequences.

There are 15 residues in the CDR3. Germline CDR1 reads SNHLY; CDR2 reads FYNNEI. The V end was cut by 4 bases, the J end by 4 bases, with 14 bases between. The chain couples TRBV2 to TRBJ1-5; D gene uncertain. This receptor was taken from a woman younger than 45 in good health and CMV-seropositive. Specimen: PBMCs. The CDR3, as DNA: TGTGCCAGCAGTGTAAGCGGAATAGGAAATCAGCCCCAGCATTTT. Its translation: CASSVSGIGNQPQHF.